The clone carrying this TCR beta chain is a singleton in its sample. The data stem from a study of blood T cell repertoires in COVID-19. Study-wide context: Italy, Spain and the United States were the sources of the convalescent and acute COVID-19 samples. From T cells, B-cell-depleted T cells, or PBMCs came the material, which was cDNA or gDNA.

The junction had 6 bases not matched to a gene; V was cut back by 0 bases and J by 3 bases. Germline-derived CDR1 and CDR2 are LGHNA and YNFKEQ. The CDR3 runs to 16 residues. Study processing details: Estimation of nucleated cell counts was performed using reference gene primer amplification. The assay was immunoSEQ multiplex PCR, and TCRdb's table has in-frame clones only and misses some. For V, J and clone size, that table is used; D and trimming come from the DNA. The table has 150,000 to 160,000 clones, 84% seen once; the top ten hold just over 9.5%. J is TRBJ1-2 and V is TRBV4-2; 8 nucleotides agree with TRBD1. Source material: peripheral blood. The receptor was derived from a woman aged 50 to 65 with acute or convalescent COVID-19. The CDR3 region is CASSQDSQGVYYGYTF. In nucleotides, the CDR3 is TGTGCCAGCAGCCAAGATTCACAGGGGGTATACTATGGCTACACCTTC.